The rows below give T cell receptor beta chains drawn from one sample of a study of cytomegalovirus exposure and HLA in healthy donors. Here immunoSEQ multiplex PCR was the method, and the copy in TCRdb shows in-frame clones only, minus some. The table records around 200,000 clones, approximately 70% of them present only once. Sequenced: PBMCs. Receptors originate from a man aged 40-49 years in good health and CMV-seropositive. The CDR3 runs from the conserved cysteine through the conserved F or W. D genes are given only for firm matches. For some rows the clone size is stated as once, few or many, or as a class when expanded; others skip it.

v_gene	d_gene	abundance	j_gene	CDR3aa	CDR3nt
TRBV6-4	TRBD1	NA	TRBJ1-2	CASSDGTGTGNYGYTF	TGTGCCAGCAGTGACGGGACCGGGACAGGGAACTATGGCTACACCTTC
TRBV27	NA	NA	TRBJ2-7	CASSLNRGYEQYF	TGTGCCAGCAGTTTGAATAGGGGCTACGAGCAGTACTTC
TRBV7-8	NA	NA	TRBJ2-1	CASSLATNSYNEQFF	TGTGCCAGCAGCCTCGCGACTAACTCCTACAATGAGCAGTTCTTC
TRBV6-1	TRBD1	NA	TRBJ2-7	CASSDRDRAYEQYF	TGTGCCAGCAGTGATCGAGACAGGGCCTACGAGCAGTACTTC
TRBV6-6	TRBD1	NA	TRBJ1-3	CASSYRPDRGRDTIYF	TGTGCCAGCAGTTACAGGCCCGACAGGGGCCGCGACACCATATATTTT
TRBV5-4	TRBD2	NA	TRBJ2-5	CASSVTLGRGETQYF	TGTGCCAGCAGTGTCACACTGGGGCGGGGGGAGACCCAGTACTTC
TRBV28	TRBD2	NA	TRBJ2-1	CASSLIAGGHNEQFF	TGTGCCAGCAGTTTAATAGCGGGGGGGCACAATGAGCAGTTCTTC
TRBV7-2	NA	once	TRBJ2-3	CASSLGERNTDTQYF	TGTGCCAGCAGCTTAGGTGAGCGAAACACAGATACGCAGTATTTT
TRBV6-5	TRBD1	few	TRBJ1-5	CASSYRDRDQPQHF	TGTGCCAGCAGTTACCGGGACAGGGATCAGCCCCAGCATTTT
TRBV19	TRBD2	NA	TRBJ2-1	CASSSGGSYNEQFF	TGTGCCAGTAGTTCGGGGGGCTCCTACAATGAGCAGTTCTTC
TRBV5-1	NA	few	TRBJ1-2	CASSLNQGNYGYTF	TGCGCCAGCAGCTTGAATCAGGGTAACTATGGCTACACCTTC
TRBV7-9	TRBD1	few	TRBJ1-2	CASSSFGQGDGYTF	TGTGCCAGCAGCTCCTTCGGACAGGGAGACGGCTACACCTTC
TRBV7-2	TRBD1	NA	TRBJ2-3	CASSLMGQGVSDTQYF	TGTGCCAGCAGCCTCATGGGACAGGGGGTGTCGGATACGCAGTATTTT
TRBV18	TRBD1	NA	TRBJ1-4	CASSPGTGGIGEKLFF	TGTGCCAGCTCACCAGGGACAGGGGGAATCGGTGAAAAACTGTTTTTT
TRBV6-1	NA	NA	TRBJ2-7	CASKEVGSYEQYF	TGTGCCAGCAAGGAGGTTGGGTCCTACGAGCAGTACTTC
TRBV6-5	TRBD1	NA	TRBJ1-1	CASRTQGYTEAFF	TGTGCCAGCAGAACACAGGGGTACACTGAAGCTTTCTTT
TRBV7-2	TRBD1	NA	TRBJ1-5	CASSFEGAGQPQHF	TGTGCCAGCAGCTTTGAGGGGGCTGGACAGCCCCAGCATTTT
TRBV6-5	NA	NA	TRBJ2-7	CASTAKEVATEQYF	TGTGCCAGCACCGCTAAAGAGGTGGCTACCGAGCAGTACTTC
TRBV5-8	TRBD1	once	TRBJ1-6	CARPPGQGVFWNSPLHF	TGTGCCAGGCCACCGGGACAGGGAGTTTTCTGGAATTCACCCCTCCACTTT
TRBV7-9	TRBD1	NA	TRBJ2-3	CASSPPGTGLDTQYF	TGTGCCAGCAGCCCTCCGGGGACAGGATTAGATACGCAGTATTTT